The entry below describes one TCR beta chain. Trimming shortened V by 6 bases and J by 3 bases, and 10 bases separated the two germline ends. Germline loops: CDR1 LNHDA, CDR2 SQIVND (reference sequence). The CDR3 runs 13 residues. This entry comes from a study of blood T cell repertoires in COVID-19. In the original analysis: Estimates of nucleated cell counts were drawn from the amplification of reference gene primers. Produced via immunoSEQ multiplex PCR; TCRdb's table is partial and in-frame only. V and J calls and clone size are given by that table; D and trimming were obtained from the DNA. The sample shows about 280,000 clones, about four fifths of them seen only once.

V is TRBV19 and J is TRBJ2-3, with D hard to call. The sequenced material came from PBMCs or T cells enriched from blood (not recorded which). The TCR was taken from a man aged 40-50 years who had been exposed to COVID-19. CDR3 bases: TGTGCCAGTAGACCATCAGGAACAGATACGCAGTATTTT. Residues: CASRPSGTDTQYF. Using reference TRBV19 and TRBJ2-3 for the parts outside the CDR3, the full variable domain is DGGITQSPKYLFRKEGQNVTLSCEQNLNHDAMYWYRQDPGQGLRLIYYSQIVNDFQKGDIAEGYSVSREKKESFPLTVTSAQKNPTAFYLCASRPSGTDTQYFGPGTRLTVL.